The T cell receptor (beta chain) under discussion was sequenced for a study of blood T cell repertoires in COVID-19. In its sample, this clone was seen a few times. The cohort comprised adults aged about 18 to 100 years residing in approximately 25 US areas. The V and J ends lost 3 bases and 13 bases, in that order; junction bases with no gene match: 11. This CDR3 has 14 residues. Per the germline V gene, CDR1 is SGHTA and CDR2 is FQGTGA. The repertoire was sequenced with immunoSEQ multiplex PCR; TCRdb's copy has only in-frame clones and lacks some. The sample yields 150,000 to 250,000 clones, approximately 83% seen once.

This rearrangement joins TRBV7-3 to TRBJ2-2, with TRBD1 matching over 7 bases. This clonotype originated in a man aged 35 to 55 who had recovered from COVID-19. The material sequenced was PBMCs or T cells enriched from blood (not recorded which). The CDR3 spells CASSLNRDSRGLFF. The CDR3 DNA follows: TGTGCCAGCAGCTTGAACCGGGACAGCCGAGGGCTGTTTTTT.